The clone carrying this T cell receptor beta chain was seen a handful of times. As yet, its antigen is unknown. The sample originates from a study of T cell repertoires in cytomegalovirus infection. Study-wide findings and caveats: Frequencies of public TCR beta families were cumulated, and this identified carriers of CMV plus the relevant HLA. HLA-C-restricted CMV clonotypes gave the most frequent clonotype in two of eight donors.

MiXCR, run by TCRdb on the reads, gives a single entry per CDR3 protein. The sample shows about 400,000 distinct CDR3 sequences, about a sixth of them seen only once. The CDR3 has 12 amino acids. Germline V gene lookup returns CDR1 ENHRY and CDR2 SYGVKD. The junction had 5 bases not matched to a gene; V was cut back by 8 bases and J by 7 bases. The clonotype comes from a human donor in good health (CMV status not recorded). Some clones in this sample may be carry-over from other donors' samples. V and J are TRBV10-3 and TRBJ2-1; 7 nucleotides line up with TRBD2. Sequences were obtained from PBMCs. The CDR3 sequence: CAIRTSGNEQFF. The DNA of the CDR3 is TGTGCCATCCGGACTAGTGGTAATGAGCAGTTCTTC.